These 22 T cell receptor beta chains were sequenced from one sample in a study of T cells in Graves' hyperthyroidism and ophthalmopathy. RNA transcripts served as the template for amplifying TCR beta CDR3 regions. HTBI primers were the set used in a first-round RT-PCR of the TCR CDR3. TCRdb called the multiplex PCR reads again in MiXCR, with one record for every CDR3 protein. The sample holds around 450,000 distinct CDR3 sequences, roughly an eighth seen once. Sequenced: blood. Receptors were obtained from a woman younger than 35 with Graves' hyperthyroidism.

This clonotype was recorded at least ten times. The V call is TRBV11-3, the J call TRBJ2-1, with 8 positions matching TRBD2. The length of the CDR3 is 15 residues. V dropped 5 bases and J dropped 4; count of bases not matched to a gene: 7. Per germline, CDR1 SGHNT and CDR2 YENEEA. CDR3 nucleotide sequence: TGTGCCAGCAGCAAGCCTAGCGGGCCATACAATGAGCAGTTCTTC. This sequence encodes CASSKPSGPYNEQFF.

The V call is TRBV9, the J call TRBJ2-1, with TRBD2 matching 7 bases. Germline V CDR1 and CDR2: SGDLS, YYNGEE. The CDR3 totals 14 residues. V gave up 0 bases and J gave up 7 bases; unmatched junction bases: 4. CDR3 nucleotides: TGTGCCAGCAGCGTAGGCGGGAGCGGGAATGAGCAGTTCTTC. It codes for CASSVGGSGNEQFF.

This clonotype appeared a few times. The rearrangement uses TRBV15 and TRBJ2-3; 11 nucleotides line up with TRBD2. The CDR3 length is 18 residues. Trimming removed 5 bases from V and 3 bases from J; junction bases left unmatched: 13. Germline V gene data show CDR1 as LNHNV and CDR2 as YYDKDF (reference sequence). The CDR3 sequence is CATSGNPSGGRRTDTQYF. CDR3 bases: TGTGCCACCAGCGGGAATCCTAGCGGGGGGCGCAGGACAGATACGCAGTATTTT.

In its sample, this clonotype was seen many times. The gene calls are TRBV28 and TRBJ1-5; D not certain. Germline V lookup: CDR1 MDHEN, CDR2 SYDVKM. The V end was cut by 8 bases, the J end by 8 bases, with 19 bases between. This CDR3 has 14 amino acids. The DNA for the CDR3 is TGTGCCAGCGAAGGGCCTGGAGCTAGGAAGCCCCAGCATTTT. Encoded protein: CASEGPGARKPQHF.

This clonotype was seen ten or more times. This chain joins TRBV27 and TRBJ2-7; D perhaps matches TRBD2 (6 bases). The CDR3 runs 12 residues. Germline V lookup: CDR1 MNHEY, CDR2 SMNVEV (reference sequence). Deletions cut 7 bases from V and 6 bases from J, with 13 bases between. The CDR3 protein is CASTPVGGEQYF. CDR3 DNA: TGTGCCAGCACCCCCGTGGGGGGCGAGCAGTACTTC.

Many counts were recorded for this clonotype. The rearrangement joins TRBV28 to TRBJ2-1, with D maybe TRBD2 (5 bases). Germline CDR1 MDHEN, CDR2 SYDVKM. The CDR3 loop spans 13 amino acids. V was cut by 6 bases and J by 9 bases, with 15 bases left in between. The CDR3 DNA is TGTGCCAGCAGGCGAACTAGGTCTGGTGAGCAGTTCTTC. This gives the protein CASRRTRSGEQFF.

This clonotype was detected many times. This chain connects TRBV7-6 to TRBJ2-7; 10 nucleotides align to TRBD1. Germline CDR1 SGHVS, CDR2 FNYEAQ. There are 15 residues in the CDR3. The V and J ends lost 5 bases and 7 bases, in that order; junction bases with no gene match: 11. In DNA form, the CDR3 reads TGTGCCAGCAGCGGCCGGGGACAGGGGATGGGAGAGCAGTACTTC. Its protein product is CASSGRGQGMGEQYF.

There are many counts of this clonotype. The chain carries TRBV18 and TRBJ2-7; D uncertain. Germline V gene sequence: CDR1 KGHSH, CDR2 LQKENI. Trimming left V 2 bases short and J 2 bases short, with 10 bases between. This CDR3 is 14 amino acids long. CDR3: CASSPGQQAYEQYF. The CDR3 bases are TGTGCCAGCTCACCAGGGCAACAAGCCTACGAGCAGTACTTC.

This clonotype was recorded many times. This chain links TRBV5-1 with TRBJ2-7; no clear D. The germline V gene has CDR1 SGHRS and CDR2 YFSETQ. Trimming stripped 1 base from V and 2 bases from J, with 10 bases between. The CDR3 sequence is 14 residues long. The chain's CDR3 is CASSLLIGTYEQYF. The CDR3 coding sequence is TGCGCCAGCAGCTTGTTAATTGGAACCTACGAGCAGTACTTC.

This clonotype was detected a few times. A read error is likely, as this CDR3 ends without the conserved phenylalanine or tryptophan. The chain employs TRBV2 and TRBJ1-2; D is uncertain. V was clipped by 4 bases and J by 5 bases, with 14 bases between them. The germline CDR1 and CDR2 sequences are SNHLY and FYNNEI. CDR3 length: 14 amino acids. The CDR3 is CASSGEGSPYGYTL. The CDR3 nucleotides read TGTGCCAGCAGTGGGGAGGGTTCACCATATGGCTACACCCTC.

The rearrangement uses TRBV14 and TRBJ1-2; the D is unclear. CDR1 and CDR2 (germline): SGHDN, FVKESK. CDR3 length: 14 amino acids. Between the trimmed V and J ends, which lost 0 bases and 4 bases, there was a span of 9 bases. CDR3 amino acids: CASSQDVGSYGYTF. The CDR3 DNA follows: TGTGCCAGCAGCCAAGATGTGGGGAGCTATGGCTACACCTTC.

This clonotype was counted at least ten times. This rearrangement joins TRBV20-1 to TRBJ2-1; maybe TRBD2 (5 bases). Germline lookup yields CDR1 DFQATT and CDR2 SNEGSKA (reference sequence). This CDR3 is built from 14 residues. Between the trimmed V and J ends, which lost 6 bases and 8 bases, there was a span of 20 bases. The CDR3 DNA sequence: TGCAGTGCCGAGAAGCCCAGCGGAGTGGATGAGCAGTTCTTC. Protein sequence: CSAEKPSGVDEQFF.

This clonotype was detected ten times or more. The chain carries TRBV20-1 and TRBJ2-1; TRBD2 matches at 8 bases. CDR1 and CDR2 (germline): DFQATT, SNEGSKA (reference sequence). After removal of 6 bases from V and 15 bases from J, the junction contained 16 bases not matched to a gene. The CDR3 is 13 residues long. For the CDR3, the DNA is TGCAGTGCCAGCGCGACCGGGACTAGTAATCGGTTCTTC. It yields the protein CSASATGTSNRFF.

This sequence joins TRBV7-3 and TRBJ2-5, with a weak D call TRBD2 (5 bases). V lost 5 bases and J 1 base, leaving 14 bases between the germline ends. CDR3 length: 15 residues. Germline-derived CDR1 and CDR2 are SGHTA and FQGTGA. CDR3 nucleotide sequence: TGTGCCAGCAGCGTCGGGCCCGCGGGCCAAGAGACCCAGTACTTC. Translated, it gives CASSVGPAGQETQYF.

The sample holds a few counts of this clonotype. CDR3 region: CASSQEWRNALGGHEQFF. CDR3 nucleotides: TGTGCCAGCAGCCAAGAGTGGCGGAACGCCTTAGGGGGACATGAGCAGTTCTTC. The chain carries TRBV14 and TRBJ2-1; the D gene is possibly TRBD1 (6 bases). The CDR3 has 18 amino acids. Between the trimmed V and J ends, which lost 0 bases and 8 bases, there was a span of 23 bases. The V gene's germline CDR1 is SGHDN and CDR2 FVKESK.

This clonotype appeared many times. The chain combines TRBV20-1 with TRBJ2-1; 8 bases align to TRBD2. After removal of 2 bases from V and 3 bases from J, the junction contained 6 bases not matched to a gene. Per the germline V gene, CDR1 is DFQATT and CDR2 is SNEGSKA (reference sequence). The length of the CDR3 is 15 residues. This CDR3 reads CSARRGLASYNEQFF. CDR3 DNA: TGCAGTGCTAGACGAGGACTAGCAAGCTACAATGAGCAGTTCTTC.

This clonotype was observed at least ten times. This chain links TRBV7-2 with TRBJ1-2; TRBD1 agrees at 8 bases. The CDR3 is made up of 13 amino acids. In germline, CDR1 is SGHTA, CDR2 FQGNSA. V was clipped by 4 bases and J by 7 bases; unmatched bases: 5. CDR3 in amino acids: CASSSRTGSGYTF. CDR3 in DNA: TGTGCCAGCAGCTCCCGGACAGGGTCTGGCTACACCTTC.

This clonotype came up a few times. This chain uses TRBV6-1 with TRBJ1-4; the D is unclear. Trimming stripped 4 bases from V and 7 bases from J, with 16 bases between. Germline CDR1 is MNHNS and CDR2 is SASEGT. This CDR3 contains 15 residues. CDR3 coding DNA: TGTGCCAGCAGTGCCCTGACCGTCGCGGGTGAAAAACTGTTTTTT. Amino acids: CASSALTVAGEKLFF.

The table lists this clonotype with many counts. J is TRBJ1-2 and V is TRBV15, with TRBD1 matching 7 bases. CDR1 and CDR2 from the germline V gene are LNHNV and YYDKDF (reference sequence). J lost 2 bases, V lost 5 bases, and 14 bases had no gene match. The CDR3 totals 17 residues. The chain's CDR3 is CATSQTGNVNLNYGYTF. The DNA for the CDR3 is TGTGCCACCAGCCAGACAGGGAACGTCAACTTAAACTATGGCTACACCTTC.

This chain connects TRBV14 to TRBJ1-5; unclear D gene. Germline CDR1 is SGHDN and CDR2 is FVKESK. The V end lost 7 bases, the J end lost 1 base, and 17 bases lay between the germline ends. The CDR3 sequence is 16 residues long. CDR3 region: CASTLVGGWSNQPQHF. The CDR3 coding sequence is TGTGCCAGCACCCTTGTCGGCGGGTGGAGCAATCAGCCCCAGCATTTT.

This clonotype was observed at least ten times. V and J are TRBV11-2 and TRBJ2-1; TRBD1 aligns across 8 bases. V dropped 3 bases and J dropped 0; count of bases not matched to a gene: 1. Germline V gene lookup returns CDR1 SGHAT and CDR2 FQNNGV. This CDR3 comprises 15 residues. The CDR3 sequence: CASSLTGASYNEQFF. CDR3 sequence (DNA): TGTGCCAGCAGCTTGACAGGGGCCTCCTACAATGAGCAGTTCTTC.

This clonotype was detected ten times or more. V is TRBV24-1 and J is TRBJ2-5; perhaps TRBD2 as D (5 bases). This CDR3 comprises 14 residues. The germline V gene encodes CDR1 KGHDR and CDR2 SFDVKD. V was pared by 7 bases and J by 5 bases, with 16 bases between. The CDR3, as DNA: TGTGCCACCAGCGAGGGCCCAAGGTGGGAGACCCAGTACTTC. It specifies CATSEGPRWETQYF.